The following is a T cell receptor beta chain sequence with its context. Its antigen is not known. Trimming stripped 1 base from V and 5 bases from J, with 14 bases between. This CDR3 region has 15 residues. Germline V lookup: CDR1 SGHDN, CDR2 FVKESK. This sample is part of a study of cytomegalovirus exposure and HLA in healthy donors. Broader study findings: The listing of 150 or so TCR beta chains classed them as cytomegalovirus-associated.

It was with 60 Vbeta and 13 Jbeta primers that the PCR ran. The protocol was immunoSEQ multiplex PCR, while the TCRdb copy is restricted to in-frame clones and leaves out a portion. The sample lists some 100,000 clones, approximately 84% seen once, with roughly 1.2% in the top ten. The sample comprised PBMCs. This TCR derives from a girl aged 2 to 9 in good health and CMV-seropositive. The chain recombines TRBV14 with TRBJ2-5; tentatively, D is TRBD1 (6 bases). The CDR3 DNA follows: TGTGCCAGCAGCCAAGCGTGGGCTCAGGGGGAGACCCAGTACTTC. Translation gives CASSQAWAQGETQYF.